Following are 13 T cell receptor beta chains from one sample sequenced in a study of cytomegalovirus exposure and HLA in healthy donors. Profiling relied on immunoSEQ multiplex PCR, and the TCRdb table lists in-frame clones only, not all of them. This sample yields about 360,000 clones, of which about nine tenths are seen a single time; over 0.75% belongs to the top ten. The source material was PBMCs. These receptors were obtained from a woman younger than 35 in good health and CMV-seronegative.

The V gene is TRBV7-9, the J gene TRBJ1-1; D perhaps matches TRBD1 (5 bases). CDR1 is SEHNR, CDR2 FQNEAQ, per germline (reference sequence). V was clipped by 1 base and J by 4 bases, with 13 bases between them. The CDR3 runs 15 residues. CDR3 residues: CASSLEGPGGTEAFF. The DNA for the CDR3 is TGTGCCAGCAGCTTAGAAGGGCCCGGGGGCACTGAAGCTTTCTTT.

This clone was found once. This chain uses TRBV27 with TRBJ2-7; TRBD1 matches at 7 bases. This CDR3 is built from 14 residues. The germline V gene encodes CDR1 MNHEY and CDR2 SMNVEV (reference sequence). V trimming: 3 bases; J trimming: 2 bases; junction bases outside the gene matches: 4. The CDR3 nucleotides read TGTGCCAGCAGTTTCTACGGGACAGCCTACGAGCAGTACTTC. Its translation is CASSFYGTAYEQYF.

This rearrangement joins TRBV28 to TRBJ1-2; TRBD1 agrees at 7 bases. CDR1 and CDR2 (germline): MDHEN, SYDVKM. V was clipped by 7 bases and J by 7 bases; unmatched bases: 9. This CDR3 is 13 amino acids long. CDR3 region: CASISTGEAGYTF. The CDR3 coding sequence is TGTGCCAGCATCTCCACAGGGGAAGCTGGCTACACCTTC.

The V and J genes are TRBV4-1 and TRBJ2-1; 9 nucleotides agree with TRBD2. After removal of 3 bases from V and 6 bases from J, the junction contained 6 bases not matched to a gene. Germline V gene sequence: CDR1 MGHRA, CDR2 YSYEKL. CDR3 length: 15 amino acids. CDR3 DNA: TGCGCCAGCAGCCAGGGACTAGCCTCAGTCAATGAGCAGTTCTTC. It encodes CASSQGLASVNEQFF.

This clone has just one count. The chain combines TRBV14 with TRBJ2-3; 9 nucleotides line up with TRBD1. J was trimmed by 6 bases and V by 0 bases; bases with no gene match: 13. This CDR3 contains 18 residues. Germline values: CDR1 SGHDN, CDR2 FVKESK. CDR3 in DNA: TGTGCCAGCAGCCAAGAATTCGGGACAGGGAAATTTTTGGATACGCAGTATTTT. Protein product: CASSQEFGTGKFLDTQYF. The entire variable domain, with the rest obtained from reference TRBV14 and TRBJ2-3, is as follows: EAGVTQFPSHSVIEKGQTVTLRCDPISGHDNLYWYRRVMGKEIKFLLHFVKESKQDESGMPNNRFLAERTGGTYSTLKVQPAELEDSGVYFCASSQEFGTGKFLDTQYFGPGTRLTVL.

The V and J genes are TRBV6-6 and TRBJ1-4, with 8 bases aligning to TRBD1. The junction had 12 bases not matched to a gene; V was cut back by 8 bases and J by 10 bases. CDR1 is MNHNY and CDR2 is SVGAGI in the germline V gene (reference sequence). This CDR3 is built from 14 residues. This CDR3 reads CASYKQGARGKLFF. In DNA form, the CDR3 reads TGTGCCAGCTATAAGCAGGGGGCTCGAGGAAAACTGTTTTTT.

The gene calls are TRBV2 and TRBJ1-6, with D possibly being TRBD1 (5 bases). The CDR3 has 19 residues. The V end lost 7 bases, the J end lost 1 base, and 23 bases lay between the germline ends. Per germline, CDR1 SNHLY and CDR2 FYNNEI. The CDR3 DNA sequence: TGTGCCAGCAAGGGGAGGGACGGTACTTATCTGTCCTATAATTCACCCCTCCACTTT. Residues: CASKGRDGTYLSYNSPLHF.

The chain has TRBV27 and TRBJ2-1; the match to TRBD2 covers 12 bases. After removal of 7 bases from V and 8 bases from J, the junction contained 9 bases not matched to a gene. Germline CDR1 MNHEY, CDR2 SMNVEV (reference sequence). This CDR3 comprises 15 residues. The CDR3 reads CASTLAGGVLDEQFF. CDR3 coding DNA: TGTGCCAGCACCCTAGCGGGAGGGGTGTTAGATGAGCAGTTCTTC.

The V call is TRBV9, the J call TRBJ2-2, with TRBD2 identical over 9 bases. CDR3 size: 16 residues. Per germline, CDR1 SGDLS and CDR2 YYNGEE. With 0 bases clipped from V and 5 bases from J, the junction kept 5 bases outside the gene matches. The CDR3 DNA sequence: TGTGCCAGCAGCGTAGCCATGCGGGAGGGGACCGGGGAGCTGTTTTTT. Residues: CASSVAMREGTGELFF. Filled out from reference TRBV9 and TRBJ2-2, the complete variable domain reads DSGVTQTPKHLITATGQRVTLRCSPRSGDLSVYWYQQSLDQGLQFLIQYYNGEERAKGNILERFSAQQFPDLHSELNLSSLELGDSALYFCASSVAMREGTGELFFGEGSRLTVL.

The chain recombines TRBV7-8 with TRBJ2-7, with D maybe TRBD1 (8 bases). V shed 4 bases and J shed 3 bases, with 16 bases lying between them. CDR1 is SGHVS, CDR2 FQNEAQ, per germline. The CDR3 has 15 amino acids. As DNA, the CDR3 is TGTGCCAGCAGCTCTAACAGGGGGGGATTCTACGAGCAGTACTTC. This gives the protein CASSSNRGGFYEQYF.

The chain carries TRBV4-1 and TRBJ2-7; 8 bases are a match to TRBD1. The CDR3 covers 16 residues. After removal of 4 bases from V and 3 bases from J, the junction contained 11 bases not matched to a gene. Germline V CDR1 and CDR2: MGHRA, YSYEKL. The CDR3 DNA follows: TGCGCCAGCAGCCCACATCACCTTGGACAGGGCTACGAGCAGTACTTC. This translates into CASSPHHLGQGYEQYF.

The rearrangement joins TRBV28 to TRBJ1-2; 7 bases are shared with TRBD1. There are 16 residues in the CDR3. Germline CDR1 and CDR2: MDHEN and SYDVKM. The V gene end was trimmed by 6 bases and the J gene end by 5 bases; junction bases not matched to a gene: 15. CDR3 sequence: CASRSKGQAGRYGYTF. CDR3 sequence (DNA): TGTGCCAGCAGATCAAAAGGACAGGCCGGGCGGTATGGCTACACCTTC.

The chain couples TRBV19 to TRBJ1-2, with TRBD1 matching over 8 bases. Germline values: CDR1 LNHDA, CDR2 SQIVND (reference sequence). This CDR3 region has 16 residues. Losses at the gene ends were 0 bases for V and 4 bases for J; bases not matched to a gene: 7. The CDR3, as DNA: TGTGCCAGTAGTATAGAGGCAGGGGGCGTACTCTATGGCTACACCTTC. Translation: CASSIEAGGVLYGYTF.